Following are 27 T cell receptor beta chains from one sample sequenced in a study of metastatic and nonmetastatic thyroid tumors. All patients were treatment-naive before thyroid surgery. TCRdb re-processed the PCR reads through MiXCR. The sample has 20,000 to 25,000 clones, around 15% seen once. Sequenced input: blood. The receptors shown here come from a female donor with papillary thyroid cancer or a benign thyroid nodule (not recorded which). Some clones in this sample may be carry-over from other donors' samples.

By proportion, this clone is large (0.1 to 1%). The genes are TRBV3-1 and TRBJ1-2; the D is unclear. The CDR3 is 12 amino acids. Germline values: CDR1 LGHDT, CDR2 YNNKEL (reference sequence). The V end was cut by 1 base, the J end by 0 bases, with 0 bases between. The CDR3 DNA sequence: TGTGCCAGCAGCCAAGCTAACTATGGCTACACCTTC. Its translation: CASSQANYGYTF.

This clone was detected many times. The chain is built from TRBV20-1 and TRBJ2-5; TRBD2 might be the D (5 bases). The CDR3 contains 14 residues. The germline gives CDR1 DFQATT, CDR2 SNEGSKA (reference sequence). V shed 0 bases and J shed 4 bases, with 12 bases lying between them. The DNA for the CDR3 is TGCAGTGCTAGAGAACGGGTAGGGAGAGAGACCCAGTACTTC. Its translation is CSARERVGRETQYF.

The sample holds many counts of this clone. V usage is TRBV6-1 and J usage is TRBJ2-4; 9 bases map to TRBD1. The CDR3 has 16 amino acids. Looked up from germline, CDR1 is MNHNS and CDR2 is SASEGT. After removal of 6 bases from V and 0 bases from J, the junction contained 6 bases not matched to a gene. The CDR3 DNA reads TGTGCCAGCAGAGGGGACAGGGCCCTAGCCAAAAACATTCAGTACTTC. Protein product: CASRGDRALAKNIQYF.

This clone has ten or more counts. The chain has TRBV10-3 and TRBJ2-5; D may be TRBD1 (6 bases). CDR3 size: 15 residues. Germline V gives CDR1 ENHRY, CDR2 SYGVKD. V dropped 3 bases and J dropped 5 bases, with 16 bases sitting between them. The CDR3 DNA reads as TGTGCCATCAGTGATGATGGGGGCCATGGGGAGACCCAGTACTTC. Protein sequence: CAISDDGGHGETQYF.

This clone was seen repeatedly, ten times or more. The chain carries TRBV5-1 and TRBJ2-2, with D possibly matching TRBD1 (6 bases). Germline loops: CDR1 SGHRS, CDR2 YFSETQ. Trimming removed 4 bases at V and 0 bases at J, with 13 bases between. The CDR3 covers 16 residues. In DNA form, the CDR3 reads TGCGCCAGCAGCGGCGGACAGCTGTCGAACACCGGGGAGCTGTTTTTT. It translates to CASSGGQLSNTGELFF.

This clone came up many times. V is TRBV19 and J is TRBJ2-1, with 10 bases matching TRBD1. Per the germline V gene, CDR1 is LNHDA and CDR2 is SQIVND (reference sequence). The CDR3 loop spans 15 amino acids. Unmatched junction bases numbered 5, after V lost 4 bases and J lost 5 bases. The DNA of the CDR3 is TGTGCCAGTAGTAGGGCCGGGACAGGGGACAATGAGCAGTTCTTC. Protein product: CASSRAGTGDNEQFF. Using reference TRBV19 and TRBJ2-1 for the parts outside the CDR3, the full variable domain is DGGITQSPKYLFRKEGQNVTLSCEQNLNHDAMYWYRQDPGQGLRLIYYSQIVNDFQKGDIAEGYSVSREKKESFPLTVTSAQKNPTAFYLCASSRAGTGDNEQFFGPGTRLTVL.

Ten or more counts support this clone. At the DNA level, this CDR3 is encoded by other sequences in the same sample as well. This rearrangement joins TRBV12-3 or TRBV12-4 to TRBJ2-1; a possible D gene is TRBD2 (6 bases). V shed 6 bases and J shed 8 bases, with 11 bases lying between them. The CDR3 has 12 amino acids. Here the CDR3 DNA reads TGTGCCAGCAGATTCAGGGAGGATGAGCAGTTCTTC. Its translation is CASRFREDEQFF.

This clone has more than one count but fewer than ten. The chain couples TRBV28 to TRBJ2-7; 11 positions match TRBD2. CDR1 MDHEN and CDR2 SYDVKM come from the germline V gene. The length of the CDR3 is 15 residues. Germline trimming cut 2 bases from V and 2 bases from J; bases unmatched to any gene: 2. The CDR3 DNA follows: TGTGCCAGCAGTTTAGTAGCGGGAGGGACCTACGAGCAGTACTTC. This sequence encodes CASSLVAGGTYEQYF.

This clone was seen many times. The genes are TRBV19 and TRBJ1-5; possible D gene TRBD1, 5 bases. V was clipped by 4 bases and J by 2 bases, with 15 bases between them. Per the germline V gene, CDR1 is LNHDA and CDR2 is SQIVND (reference sequence). The CDR3 runs 16 residues. The CDR3 spells CASSTRVGAGNQPQHF. The CDR3 DNA is TGTGCCAGTAGTACCCGGGTAGGGGCGGGCAATCAGCCCCAGCATTTT.

This clone was seen a handful of times. V usage is TRBV29-1 and J usage is TRBJ2-3, with 7 bases aligning to TRBD2. V dropped 1 base and J dropped 8; count of bases not matched to a gene: 9. CDR3 size: 14 residues. CDR1 is SQVTM and CDR2 is ANQGSEA in the germline V gene. CDR3 region: CSVEVGLVQATQYF. CDR3 in DNA: TGCAGCGTTGAAGTAGGACTAGTTCAGGCTACGCAGTATTTT.

This clone has a count of ten or more. Other DNA sequences in this sample translate to the same CDR3. The CDR3 spells CASSPTASTDTQYF. The CDR3 DNA follows: TGTGCCAGCTCACCAACCGCTAGCACAGATACGCAGTATTTT. The J gene is TRBJ2-3, the V gene TRBV18, with unresolved D. Germline-derived CDR1 and CDR2 are KGHSH and LQKENI. The CDR3 runs to 14 residues. V was trimmed by 2 bases and J by 0 bases, leaving 6 bases between them.

This clone is termed medium-sized. The J gene is TRBJ2-2, the V gene TRBV5-1; the match to TRBD2 covers 7 bases. V dropped 0 bases and J dropped 5; count of bases not matched to a gene: 7. CDR1 is SGHRS and CDR2 is YFSETQ in the germline V gene. This CDR3 contains 16 residues. CDR3 nucleotide sequence: TGCGCCAGCAGCTTGGTCCCGGGAGGAAGGACCGGGGAGCTGTTTTTT. Encoded protein: CASSLVPGGRTGELFF.

This clone was found once. The junction departs from germline at one end; a sequencing error may be responsible. Other DNA sequences in the same sample also yield this CDR3. The chain employs TRBV6-1 and TRBJ1-2; a weak D match, TRBD1 (6 bases). The CDR3 is 12 amino acids. CDR1 is MNHNS and CDR2 is SASEGT in the germline V gene. CDR3 bases: TGTGCCAGCGCACTTGTCGAGCAGGGGTACACATTC. Its translation: CASALVEQGYTF.

This chain links TRBV4-3 with TRBJ2-1; 7 nucleotides match TRBD2. This CDR3 is built from 14 residues. Losses at the gene ends were 5 bases for V and 5 bases for J; bases not matched to a gene: 6. Germline CDR1 LGHNA, CDR2 YSLEER. This chain's CDR3 is CASSSRLADNEQFF. The CDR3 nucleotides are TGCGCCAGCAGCTCCCGACTAGCTGACAATGAGCAGTTCTTC.

This clone counts as medium-sized. The V call is TRBV20-1, the J call TRBJ2-1; 13 positions match TRBD2. The trim removed 3 bases at V and 9 bases at J, leaving 11 bases unmatched. CDR3 length equals 16 residues. The germline V gene has CDR1 DFQATT and CDR2 SNEGSKA (reference sequence). In nucleotides, the CDR3 is TGCAGTGCTAGGGCAGGCCTACTAGCGGGAGGGGGTGAGCAGTTCTTC. This gives the protein CSARAGLLAGGGEQFF.

V gene TRBV5-1 combines with J gene TRBJ2-2, with D perhaps matching TRBD1 or TRBD2 (5 bases each). Germline V gene lookup returns CDR1 SGHRS and CDR2 YFSETQ. V was cut by 4 bases and J by 7 bases, with 11 bases left in between. The CDR3 loop spans 13 amino acids. CDR3 coding DNA: TGCGCCAGCAGCCATGGGACGAGCGGGGAGCTGTTTTTT. It yields the protein CASSHGTSGELFF.

This clone was picked up many times. The rearrangement links TRBV7-2 to TRBJ2-1, with D tentatively TRBD1 or TRBD2 (5 bases each). The CDR3 length is 17 residues. V lost 2 bases, J lost 0 bases, and 14 bases lay in between. From germline, CDR1 is SGHTA and CDR2 FQGNSA. CDR3 in DNA: TGTGCCAGCAGCTTAAAAGGGGCGGGTAGCTCCTACAATGAGCAGTTCTTC. Translation gives CASSLKGAGSSYNEQFF.

The rearrangement joins TRBV10-3 to TRBJ2-7, with D possibly matching TRBD2 (5 bases). Germline V gene lookup returns CDR1 ENHRY and CDR2 SYGVKD. The CDR3 is 17 residues long. The V gene lost 2 bases and the J gene lost 2 bases, with 19 bases spanning the gap. The CDR3 is CAISEIAVASRPYEQYF. The CDR3 nucleotides are TGTGCCATCAGTGAGATAGCCGTGGCTAGCAGACCCTACGAGCAGTACTTC.

The sample holds many counts of this clone. The chain has TRBV20-1 and TRBJ2-1; 12 bases match TRBD2. Germline loops: CDR1 DFQATT, CDR2 SNEGSKA (reference sequence). The V segment lost 3 bases and the J segment 1 base; nucleotides outside the gene matches: 13. The CDR3 spans 19 residues. CDR3 loop: CSASLGRTSGTESYNEQFF. The DNA for the CDR3 is TGCAGTGCTAGCTTAGGGCGGACTAGCGGGACAGAATCCTACAATGAGCAGTTCTTC.

Ten or more counts support this clone. V usage is TRBV12-3 or TRBV12-4 and J usage is TRBJ1-2; the D is unclear. The V and J ends lost 6 bases and 3 bases respectively, with 8 bases between them. The CDR3 spans 12 residues. CDR3 loop: CASSPVDYGYTF. For the CDR3, the DNA is TGTGCCAGCAGCCCTGTCGACTATGGCTACACCTTC.

This clone was seen repeatedly, ten times or more. This may stem from a read error, because a much larger clone lies one nucleotide away. The same CDR3 can be traced to other DNA sequences in this sample. The genes are TRBV6-1 and TRBJ1-2; D possibly corresponds to TRBD1 (6 bases). This CDR3 is 15 amino acids long. Germline lookup yields CDR1 MNHNS and CDR2 SASEGT. Between the trimmed V and J ends, which lost 6 bases and 0 bases, there was a span of 14 bases. The CDR3 sequence: CASRESGGPNYGYTF. The DNA of the CDR3 is TGTGCCAGCAGGGAATCGGGGGGCCCTAACTATGGCTACACCTTC.

This clone was counted many times. J is TRBJ2-5 and V is TRBV20-1; TRBD2 aligns across 8 bases. CDR1 and CDR2 from the germline V gene are DFQATT and SNEGSKA (reference sequence). The ends lost 5 bases at V and 4 bases at J; junction bases unmatched: 15. The CDR3 spans 16 residues. The CDR3 loop is CSAPKESGRATETQYF. The DNA of the CDR3 is TGCAGTGCTCCGAAGGAGTCCGGGAGGGCCACAGAGACCCAGTACTTC.

This clone occurred many times. The CDR3 DNA follows: TGTGCCAGCAGCGTAGGAGTAGGGGCGATCACCGGGGAGCTGTTTTTT. The encoded protein is CASSVGVGAITGELFF. This chain joins TRBV9 and TRBJ2-2; a weak D match, TRBD1 (5 bases). Trimming cost V 0 bases and J 4 bases, with 13 bases left between them. Germline CDR1 SGDLS, CDR2 YYNGEE. The length of the CDR3 is 16 residues.

This clone was found many times. One junction end does not reproduce the germline sequence, and a read error may be involved. The rearrangement links TRBV19 to TRBJ2-7; 8 nucleotides align to TRBD1. The CDR3 loop spans 15 amino acids. Per the germline V gene, CDR1 is LNHDA and CDR2 is SQIVND (reference sequence). DNA of the CDR3: TGTGCCAGTACCCCAGACAGGGGAAGCTCCTGCGAGCAGTACTTC. It translates to CASTPDRGSSCEQYF.

This clone was seen only a few times. The chain employs TRBV2 and TRBJ2-5; tentative D call: TRBD2 (5 bases). With 3 bases removed from V and 5 bases from J, the gap between germline ends came to 13 bases. CDR3 length equals 14 residues. Germline assignment: CDR1 SNHLY and CDR2 FYNNEI. The CDR3 loop is CASSDNSVYETQYF. CDR3 DNA sequence: TGTGCCAGCAGTGATAATAGCGTCTACGAGACCCAGTACTTC.

This clone was counted many times. The rearrangement uses TRBV20-1 and TRBJ1-2; TRBD1 matches 10 bases. The V and J ends lost 2 bases and 8 bases, in that order; junction bases with no gene match: 8. The CDR3 has 14 residues. Germline lookup yields CDR1 DFQATT and CDR2 SNEGSKA (reference sequence). This chain's CDR3 is CSARTPGQGQGYTF. For the CDR3, the DNA is TGCAGTGCTAGAACACCGGGACAGGGGCAAGGCTACACCTTC.

At least ten counts were recorded for this clone. J is TRBJ2-1 and V is TRBV6-4; D is possibly TRBD1 (6 bases). Trimming took off 5 bases at V and 6 bases at J, with 14 bases between the two ends. There are 14 residues in the CDR3. The V gene's germline CDR1 is MRHNA and CDR2 SNTAGT. The CDR3 coding sequence is TGTGCCAGCAGTCCCGGACAAGGGGGCAATGAGCAGTTCTTC. This codes for CASSPGQGGNEQFF.